The 26 T cell receptor beta chains below were found in one sample sequenced in a study of T cells in Graves' hyperthyroidism and ophthalmopathy. From RNA transcripts, TCR beta CDR3 regions were amplified. The TCR CDR3 was amplified in a first-round RT-PCR using the HTBI primer set. In TCRdb, the multiplex PCR reads were re-called with MiXCR into one record per CDR3 protein. The sample yields fewer than 450,000 distinct CDR3 sequences, about 15% seen once. Sequencing input: blood. Source of these receptors: a woman younger than 45 with Graves' hyperthyroidism that later progressed to Graves' ophthalmopathy.

This clonotype was seen many times. The chain combines TRBV15 with TRBJ1-1; D not resolved. Germline V gives CDR1 LNHNV, CDR2 YYDKDF (reference sequence). V lost 0 bases and J 1 base, leaving 12 bases between the germline ends. This CDR3 has 16 amino acids. The CDR3 DNA follows: TGTGCCACCAGCAGAGATCGCAGGCGAGGGAACACTGAAGCTTTCTTT. This translates into CATSRDRRRGNTEAFF.

This clonotype was seen only a few times. The chain carries TRBV29-1 and TRBJ2-2; D is possibly TRBD1 (7 bases). Germline V gives CDR1 SQVTM, CDR2 ANQGSEA. The V end lost 7 bases, the J end lost 4 bases, and 19 bases lay between the germline ends. CDR3 length: 15 residues. The DNA of the CDR3 is TGCAGCGCCGAGGTCAGGGGGGCGGGCACCGGGGAGCTGTTTTTT. It is translated as CSAEVRGAGTGELFF.

Here the CDR3 reads CSVEDRRVGGISGANVLTF. The CDR3 bases are TGCAGCGTTGAAGATCGGCGGGTGGGGGGAATATCTGGGGCCAACGTCCTGACTTTC. This chain links TRBV29-1 with TRBJ2-6; a possible D gene is TRBD2 (6 bases). Trimming took 0 bases from V and 1 from J, leaving 19 bases between them. This CDR3 has 19 amino acids. Looked up from germline, CDR1 is SQVTM and CDR2 is ANQGSEA.

The gene calls are TRBV19 and TRBJ1-3; D is unresolved. V lost 5 bases, J lost 0 bases, and 8 bases lay in between. The germline CDR1 and CDR2 sequences are LNHDA and SQIVND (reference sequence). This CDR3 has 14 residues. CDR3 nucleotide sequence: TGTGCCAGTAGTTCCAAGTCCTCTGGAAACACCATATATTTT. Encoded protein: CASSSKSSGNTIYF.

The table lists this clonotype with many counts. V is TRBV3-1 and J is TRBJ2-1; 13 bases fit TRBD2. The CDR3 sequence is 17 residues long. The junction had 9 bases not matched to a gene; V was cut back by 1 base and J by 9 bases. Per germline, CDR1 LGHDT and CDR2 YNNKEL (reference sequence). CDR3 in amino acids: CASSQGTSGSRGPEQFF. CDR3 bases: TGTGCCAGCAGCCAAGGGACTAGCGGGAGTCGAGGGCCTGAGCAGTTCTTC.

This clonotype was recorded at least ten times. The rearrangement links TRBV2 to TRBJ2-5; possible D gene TRBD1, 6 bases. Germline-derived CDR1 and CDR2 are SNHLY and FYNNEI. With 5 bases removed from V and 11 bases from J, the gap between germline ends came to 18 bases. The CDR3 contains 13 residues. CDR3 bases: TGTGCCAGCAGTACAGATGACACAGGGACACAGTACTTC. This translates into CASSTDDTGTQYF.

In the case of this clonotype: This may come from a read error, since a much larger clone is one base off. The V and J genes are TRBV11-2 and TRBJ2-2; tentative D call: TRBD1 (5 bases). CDR3 length: 17 residues. Germline CDR1 is SGHAT and CDR2 is FQNNGV. V shed 5 bases and J shed 4 bases, with 20 bases lying between them. As DNA, the CDR3 is TGTGCCAGCAGCCGCGTCAAAATGGGGCAGGTCACCGGGGAGCTGTTTTTT. This encodes CASSRVKMGQVTGELFF.

Points on this clonotype: One end of the junction fails to match germline, which may point to a read error. The chain combines TRBV27 with TRBJ1-1; 9 nucleotides align to TRBD1. Germline values: CDR1 MNHEY, CDR2 SMNVEV (reference sequence). The CDR3 spans 13 residues. CDR3 nucleotides: TGTGCCGGCAGTTTGGGACAGGGCACTGAAGCTTTCTTT. It codes for CAGSLGQGTEAFF.

This clonotype was recorded at least ten times. The gene calls are TRBV6-2 or TRBV6-3 and TRBJ1-4, with unresolved D. Trimming shortened V by 1 base and J by 4 bases, and 10 bases separated the two germline ends. The CDR3 spans 15 residues. Germline V CDR1 and CDR2: MNHEY, SVGEGT. The CDR3: CASSYYGVINEKLFF. The CDR3, as DNA: TGTGCCAGCAGTTACTACGGGGTGATTAATGAAAAACTGTTTTTT.

The chain joins TRBV6-1 to TRBJ1-3; no firm D call. The germline CDR1 and CDR2 sequences are MNHNS and SASEGT. The ends were cut back, 5 bases at V and 4 bases at J, with 12 bases in the middle. The CDR3 is 14 amino acids. The CDR3 protein is CASSRGRMGNTIYF. CDR3 bases: TGTGCCAGCAGTCGAGGACGTATGGGAAACACCATATATTTT.

The genes are TRBV7-2 and TRBJ2-1; 8 nucleotides match TRBD2. The length of the CDR3 is 15 residues. Trimming removed 8 bases from V and 6 bases from J; junction bases left unmatched: 12. Germline V gene data show CDR1 as SGHTA and CDR2 as FQGNSA. Here the CDR3 reads CASRRPGLGANEQFF. The CDR3 DNA follows: TGTGCCAGCCGGAGACCGGGACTAGGGGCCAATGAGCAGTTCTTC.

This clonotype has a count of ten or more. It is likely a read error, because the conserved phenylalanine at the end of the CDR3 is missing. The chain combines TRBV27 with TRBJ2-5; D ambiguous. The ends were cut back, 5 bases at V and 4 bases at J, with 20 bases in the middle. This CDR3 contains 16 residues. Per the germline V gene, CDR1 is MNHEY and CDR2 is SMNVEV (reference sequence). CDR3 sequence (DNA): TGTGCCAGCAGTATCCGACTGGGCTCGTTCGCAGAGACCCAGTACTCC. As protein: CASSIRLGSFAETQYS.

A remark on this clonotype: The final CDR3 position lacks the conserved phenylalanine or tryptophan, pointing to a likely read error. The gene calls are TRBV5-1 and TRBJ1-2, with a tentative D call TRBD1 (6 bases). CDR1 SGHRS and CDR2 YFSETQ come from the germline V gene. V gave up 0 bases and J gave up 4 bases, with 13 bases separating them. The CDR3 totals 15 residues. The CDR3 loop reads CASSLAPDRTYGYTL. CDR3 in DNA: TGCGCCAGCAGCTTGGCCCCCGACAGGACCTATGGCTACACCCTC.

This clonotype was counted at least ten times. The chain combines TRBV2 with TRBJ2-1, with a tentative D call TRBD2 (5 bases). There are 15 residues in the CDR3. Trimming shortened V by 7 bases and J by 2 bases, and 15 bases separated the two germline ends. Germline lookup yields CDR1 SNHLY and CDR2 FYNNEI. The CDR3 nucleotides read TGTGCCAGCAAGGGATCTAGCCGGACCTACAATGAGCAGTTCTTC. Amino acid sequence: CASKGSSRTYNEQFF.

This clonotype was recorded a few times. The chain uses TRBV27 and TRBJ2-7; 13 nucleotides match TRBD2. Looked up from germline, CDR1 is MNHEY and CDR2 is SMNVEV (reference sequence). The V segment lost 5 bases and the J segment 7 bases; nucleotides outside the gene matches: 5. This CDR3 has 14 residues. Here the CDR3 DNA reads TGTGCCAGCAGTACGACTAGCGGGGGGCGGGAGCAGTACTTC. As protein: CASSTTSGGREQYF.

This clonotype was counted between two and nine times. The genes are TRBV18 and TRBJ2-7; unclear D gene. Between the trimmed V and J ends, which lost 5 bases and 0 bases, there was a span of 14 bases. From germline, CDR1 is KGHSH and CDR2 LQKENI. The CDR3 length is 15 residues. DNA of the CDR3: TGTGCCAGCTCAACAGAATCTCTTAGCTCCTACGAGCAGTACTTC. Amino acids: CASSTESLSSYEQYF.

The CDR3 reads CASSFTSLGRLFF. Written as DNA, the CDR3 is TGTGCCAGCAGTTTTACTAGTTTGGGTAGATTGTTCTTC. The V call is TRBV12-3 or TRBV12-4, the J call TRBJ2-1, with D perhaps matching TRBD2 (5 bases). There are 13 residues in the CDR3. V was pared by 3 bases and J by 15 bases, with 18 bases between.

This chain connects TRBV4-1 to TRBJ2-1; TRBD1 matches at 11 bases. CDR1 and CDR2 (germline): MGHRA, YSYEKL. V gave up 8 bases and J gave up 0 bases; unmatched junction bases: 9. This CDR3 comprises 17 residues. The CDR3 DNA reads as TGCGCCAGCCGGGACAGGGGGTTTAGGAGCTCCTACAATGAGCAGTTCTTC. Translation gives CASRDRGFRSSYNEQFF.

This clonotype turned up a few times. Given a much more abundant clone one base away, this may be a read error. The rearrangement links TRBV20-1 to TRBJ2-3; possibly TRBD2 for D (5 bases). The germline gives CDR1 DFQATT, CDR2 SNEGSKA (reference sequence). Trimming took 3 bases from V and 2 from J, leaving 18 bases between them. The CDR3 spans 16 residues. This CDR3 reads CSASLSRDWATDTQYF. The CDR3 DNA reads as TGCAGTGCTAGCCTGAGTCGGGATTGGGCCACAGATACGCAGTATTTT.

This clonotype was observed at least ten times. This chain links TRBV27 with TRBJ2-7, with 8 nucleotides matching TRBD1. Unmatched junction bases numbered 9, after V lost 6 bases and J lost 2 bases. CDR1 and CDR2 (germline): MNHEY, SMNVEV (reference sequence). This CDR3 contains 15 residues. Here the CDR3 reads CASREVRDRTYEQYF. The DNA of the CDR3 is TGTGCCAGCAGGGAGGTCCGGGACAGGACCTACGAGCAGTACTTC.

On this clonotype: This is likely a read error, given that the CDR3 carries no conserved phenylalanine or tryptophan at its end. The chain carries TRBV5-4 and TRBJ1-1; no clear D. Between the trimmed V and J ends, which lost 4 bases and 1 base, there was a span of 11 bases. The CDR3 is made up of 14 amino acids. From germline, CDR1 is SGHNT and CDR2 YYREEE (reference sequence). CDR3 nucleotide sequence: TGTGCCAGCAGCCTTGAGGACCGGAACACTGAAGCTTTCTAT. Translating gives CASSLEDRNTEAFY.

This clonotype appeared a single time. The chain employs TRBV6-1 and TRBJ1-5, with TRBD1 matching 9 bases. The CDR3 runs 16 residues. The germline V gene encodes CDR1 MNHNS and CDR2 SASEGT. J was trimmed by 9 bases and V by 0 bases; bases with no gene match: 9. The CDR3 DNA is TGTGCCAGCAGTGAAGCGATCTATCAGGGACAGGGGCCCCAGCATTTT. It encodes CASSEAIYQGQGPQHF.

This clonotype was seen more than once but under ten times. Here the CDR3 omits its conserved ending phenylalanine or tryptophan, so a read error is the likely source. The chain links TRBV27 to TRBJ1-6; D remains ambiguous. Per the germline V gene, CDR1 is MNHEY and CDR2 is SMNVEV (reference sequence). This CDR3 is built from 13 residues. The ends were cut back, 5 bases at V and 4 bases at J, with 6 bases in the middle. CDR3 DNA sequence: TGTGCCAGCAGTCCCCTGTATAATTCACCCCTCCACTCT. Translating gives CASSPLYNSPLHS.

This clonotype was seen ten or more times. This chain joins TRBV6-1 and TRBJ2-7; 8 nucleotides match TRBD1. There are 15 residues in the CDR3. With V trimmed by 5 bases and J by 2 bases, 8 bases remained unmatched. Germline CDR1 and CDR2: MNHNS and SASEGT. The CDR3 coding sequence is TGTGCCAGCAGTAACCAGGGGGCTGGTCCCTACGAGCAGTACTTC. Amino acids: CASSNQGAGPYEQYF.

Many counts were recorded for this clonotype. The chain employs TRBV13 and TRBJ2-1; tentatively, D is TRBD1 or TRBD2 (5 bases each). Germline V gene sequence: CDR1 PRHDT, CDR2 FYEKMQ (reference sequence). This CDR3 spans 13 amino acids. Trimming stripped 4 bases from V and 8 bases from J, with 12 bases between. CDR3 protein: CASSSLGRDEQFF. CDR3 DNA sequence: TGTGCCAGCAGCTCCTTGGGGCGGGATGAGCAGTTCTTC.

Note on this clonotype: One end of the junction fails to match germline, which may point to a read error. This chain's CDR3 is CASTLVPENTEAFF. In nucleotides, the CDR3 is TGTGCCAGCACCTTGGTCCCAGAGAACACTGAAGCTTTCTTT. The rearrangement uses TRBV5-1 and TRBJ1-1; D call uncertain. In germline, CDR1 is SGHRS, CDR2 YFSETQ. The length of the CDR3 is 14 residues.